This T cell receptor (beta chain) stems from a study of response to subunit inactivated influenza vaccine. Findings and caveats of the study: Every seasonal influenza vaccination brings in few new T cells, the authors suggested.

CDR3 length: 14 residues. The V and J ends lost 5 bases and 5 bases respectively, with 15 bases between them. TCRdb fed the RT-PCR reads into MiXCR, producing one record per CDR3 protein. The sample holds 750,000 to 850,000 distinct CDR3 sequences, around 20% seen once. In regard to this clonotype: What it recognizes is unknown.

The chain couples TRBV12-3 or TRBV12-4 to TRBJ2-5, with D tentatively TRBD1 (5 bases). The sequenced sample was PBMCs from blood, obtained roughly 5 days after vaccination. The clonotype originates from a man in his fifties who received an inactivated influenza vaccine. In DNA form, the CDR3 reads TGTGCCAGCAGTCCCGGCAGGGTTGGGGAGACCCAGTACTTC. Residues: CASSPGRVGETQYF.